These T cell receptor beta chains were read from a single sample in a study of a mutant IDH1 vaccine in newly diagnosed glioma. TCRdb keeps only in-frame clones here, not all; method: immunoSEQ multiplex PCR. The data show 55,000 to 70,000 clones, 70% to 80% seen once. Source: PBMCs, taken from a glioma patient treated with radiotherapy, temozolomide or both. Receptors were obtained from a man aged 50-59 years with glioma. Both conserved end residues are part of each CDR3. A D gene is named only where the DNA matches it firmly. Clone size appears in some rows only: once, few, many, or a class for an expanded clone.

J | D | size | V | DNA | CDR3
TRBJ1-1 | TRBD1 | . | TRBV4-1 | TGCGCCAGCAGCCTCGGACAGGGTGGTAGTGACACTGAAGCTTTCTTT | CASSLGQGGSDTEAFF
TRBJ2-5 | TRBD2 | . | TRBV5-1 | TGCGCCAGCAACCCACGACTAGCGGGGGGTGGAGAGACCCAGTACTTC | CASNPRLAGGGETQYF
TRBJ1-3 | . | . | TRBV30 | TGTGCCTGGACCGCGGGACGCTCCTCTGGAAACACCATATATTTT | CAWTAGRSSGNTIYF
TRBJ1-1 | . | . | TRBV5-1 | TGCGCCAGCAGATCGGAAGTCTGGGACCTGAACACTGAAGCTTTCTTT | CASRSEVWDLNTEAFF
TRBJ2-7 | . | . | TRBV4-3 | TGCGCCAGCAGCCACTCTCGGGGGTCGGAGCAGTACTTC | CASSHSRGSEQYF
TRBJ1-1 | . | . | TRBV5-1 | TGCGCCAGCAGCTTGACAGGGTTCGGCACTGAAGCTTTCTTT | CASSLTGFGTEAFF
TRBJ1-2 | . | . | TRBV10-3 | TGTGCCATCAGTGCGGGACAAACAAACTATGGCTACACCTTC | CAISAGQTNYGYTF
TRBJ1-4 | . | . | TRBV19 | TGTGCCAGTAGTAAAACAGCAACTAATGAAAAACTGTTTTTT | CASSKTATNEKLFF
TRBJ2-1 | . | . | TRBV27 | TGTGCCAGCAGTTCAGAGGGGGACTCGGTTGAGCAGTTCTTC | CASSSEGDSVEQFF
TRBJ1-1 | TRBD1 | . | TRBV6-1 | TGTGCCAGCAGTACTGACAGGGGGTGGACTGAAGCTTTCTTT | CASSTDRGWTEAFF
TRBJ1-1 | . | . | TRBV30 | TGTGCCTGGACAGGGGACACTGAAGCTTTCTTT | CAWTGDTEAFF
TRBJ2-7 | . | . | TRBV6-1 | TGTGCCAGCAGTGCGAACCGGGACACAACCCACGAGCAGTACTTC | CASSANRDTTHEQYF
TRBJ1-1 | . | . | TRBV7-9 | TGTGCCATCGGGGGAGAGGGCACTGAAGCTTTCTTT | CAIGGEGTEAFF
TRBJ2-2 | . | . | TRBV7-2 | TGTGCCAGCAGCTTAGATGCCGGGGAGCTGTTTTTT | CASSLDAGELFF
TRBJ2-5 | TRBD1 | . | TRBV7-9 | TGTGCCAGCAGCTTACTTGGGGACAGACAAGAGACCCAGTACTTC | CASSLLGDRQETQYF
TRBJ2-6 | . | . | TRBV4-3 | TGCGCCAGCAGCCAAGCACCCACAGGCTCTGGGGCCAACGTCCTGACTTTC | CASSQAPTGSGANVLTF
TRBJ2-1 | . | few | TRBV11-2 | TGTGCCAGCAGCCCATTGAATGAGCAGTTCTTC | CASSPLNEQFF
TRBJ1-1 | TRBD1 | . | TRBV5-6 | TGTGCCAGCAGCTTGGGAGGGGGCTCTATCTCGTCTGAAGCTTTCTTT | CASSLGGGSISSEAFF
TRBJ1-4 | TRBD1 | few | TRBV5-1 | TGCGCCAGCAGCCTAGGACAGGGCTCTGAAAAACTGTTTTTT | CASSLGQGSEKLFF
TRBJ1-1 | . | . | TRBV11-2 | TGTGCCAGCAGCCCTACTTGGGAGACAGCCACTGAAGCTTTCTTT | CASSPTWETATEAFF
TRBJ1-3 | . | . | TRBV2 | TGTGCCAGCAGGGTGACAGATCCTGGAAACACCATATATTTT | CASRVTDPGNTIYF
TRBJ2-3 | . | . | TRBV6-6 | TGTGCCAGCAGTTACGGGGGAGCAGATACGCAGTATTTT | CASSYGGADTQYF
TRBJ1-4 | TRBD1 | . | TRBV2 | TGTGCCAGCAGGGCCAGGGGGCTTGTTAATGAAAAACTGTTTTTT | CASRARGLVNEKLFF
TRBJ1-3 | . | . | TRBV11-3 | TGTGCCAGCAGCGCGACAGCCCACTCTGGAAACACCATATATTTT | CASSATAHSGNTIYF
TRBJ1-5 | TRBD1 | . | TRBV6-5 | TGTGCCAGCAGTAACAGGGGGCATGGTCAGCCCCAGCATTTT | CASSNRGHGQPQHF